This entry lists 26 T cell receptor beta chains sequenced from one sample in a study of blood T cell repertoires in COVID-19. Assay used: immunoSEQ multiplex PCR; TCRdb lists only in-frame clones, some missing. Of 250,000 or so clones in the sample, roughly 87% are singletons; the top ten hold roughly 3%. The sequencing sample was made of peripheral blood. All receptors derive from a man younger than 30 with active or convalescent COVID-19.

The chain employs TRBV5-6 and TRBJ1-2; D is unresolved. V dropped 2 bases and J dropped 6 bases, with 14 bases sitting between them. Germline CDR1 and CDR2: SGHDT and YYEEEE. The CDR3 loop spans 14 amino acids. CDR3 sequence reads: CASSFVTSPNGYTF. CDR3 bases: TGTGCCAGCAGCTTCGTAACATCACCCAATGGCTACACCTTC. Full variable domain (outside the CDR3, taken from reference TRBV5-6 and TRBJ1-2): DAGVTQSPTHLIKTRGQQVTLRCSPKSGHDTVSWYQQALGQGPQFIFQYYEEEERQRGNFPDRFSGHQFPNYSSELNVNALLLGDSALYLCASSFVTSPNGYTFGSGTRLTVV.

The rearrangement joins TRBV18 to TRBJ2-3; TRBD2 agrees at 9 bases. Germline CDR1 reads KGHSH; CDR2 reads LQKENI. The trim removed 3 bases at V and 7 bases at J, leaving 11 bases unmatched. The CDR3 is 16 residues long. CDR3 sequence: CASSPSAGGPGNTQYF. The CDR3 nucleotides read TGTGCCAGCTCACCCTCCGCGGGAGGGCCTGGGAATACGCAGTATTTT.

V usage is TRBV7-2 and J usage is TRBJ1-4; no definite D call. Germline values: CDR1 SGHTA, CDR2 FQGNSA. V lost 4 bases, J lost 3 bases, and 6 bases lay in between. CDR3 size: 13 residues. The CDR3 is CASSSGSNEKLFF. Written as DNA, the CDR3 is TGTGCCAGCAGCTCAGGATCTAATGAAAAACTGTTTTTT.

The rearrangement joins TRBV7-9 to TRBJ2-3; D perhaps matches TRBD2 (5 bases). V dropped 3 bases and J dropped 8 bases, with 9 bases sitting between them. Germline V gene lookup returns CDR1 SEHNR and CDR2 FQNEAQ (reference sequence). The CDR3 is 12 residues long. DNA of the CDR3: TGTGCCAGCAGCTTCTCTGAGGGTACGCAGTATTTT. This translates into CASSFSEGTQYF.

The rearrangement joins TRBV7-2 to TRBJ2-1; D gene ambiguous. CDR3 length equals 16 residues. With 1 base removed from V and 4 bases from J, the gap between germline ends came to 14 bases. Germline-derived CDR1 and CDR2 are SGHTA and FQGNSA. The CDR3 loop reads CASSLDAVPQYNEQFF. CDR3 in DNA: TGTGCCAGCAGCTTAGACGCCGTACCACAGTACAATGAGCAGTTCTTC.

This chain connects TRBV6-5 to TRBJ2-2; no reliable D call. This CDR3 has 15 residues. Per germline, CDR1 MNHEY and CDR2 SVGAGI. The V and J ends lost 2 bases and 1 base respectively, with 8 bases between them. The CDR3 protein is CASSYLPVNTGELFF. The CDR3 DNA is TGTGCCAGCAGTTACCTCCCAGTGAACACCGGGGAGCTGTTTTTT.

This clone appeared a single time. J is TRBJ2-3 and V is TRBV7-6; a weak D match, TRBD2 (6 bases). From germline, CDR1 is SGHVS and CDR2 FNYEAQ. V gave up 5 bases and J gave up 0 bases, with 15 bases separating them. The CDR3 is made up of 16 amino acids. The DNA of the CDR3 is TGTGCCAGCAGCCCATCCACGGCGGGGAGCACAGATACGCAGTATTTT. The encoded protein is CASSPSTAGSTDTQYF.

This chain uses TRBV10-3 with TRBJ2-5; 12 bases fit TRBD1. The length of the CDR3 is 15 residues. Germline loops: CDR1 ENHRY, CDR2 SYGVKD. The J segment lost 4 bases and the V segment lost 10 bases, leaving 10 bases of the junction unmatched. The CDR3 loop is CATRGQGAVGETQYF. In DNA, the CDR3 is TGTGCCACGAGGGGACAGGGGGCAGTAGGAGAGACCCAGTACTTC.

The V call is TRBV27, the J call TRBJ1-6; TRBD1 agrees at 7 bases. Germline trimming cut 6 bases from V and 7 bases from J; bases unmatched to any gene: 6. The CDR3 is 14 residues long. CDR1 and CDR2 from the germline V gene are MNHEY and SMNVEV (reference sequence). This chain's CDR3 is CASRPTGVNSPLHF. The DNA of the CDR3 is TGTGCCAGCAGGCCAACAGGGGTGAATTCACCCCTCCACTTT.

The chain joins TRBV19 to TRBJ2-1, with 12 bases aligning to TRBD1. Germline values: CDR1 LNHDA, CDR2 SQIVND (reference sequence). The CDR3 runs to 15 residues. V shed 3 bases and J 8 bases; nucleotides not matched to a gene: 5. The CDR3 protein is CASSIQGQGAHEQFF. The CDR3, as DNA: TGTGCCAGTAGTATTCAGGGACAGGGGGCCCATGAGCAGTTCTTC.

For the CDR3, the DNA is TGTGCCAGCAGCGTAGGGTTCGGCACTGAAGCTTTCTTT. It specifies CASSVGFGTEAFF. The chain employs TRBV9 and TRBJ1-1; D remains ambiguous. Germline V CDR1 and CDR2: SGDLS, YYNGEE. V was cut by 0 bases and J by 4 bases, with 7 bases left in between. The length of the CDR3 is 13 residues.

The genes are TRBV6-5 and TRBJ2-3; TRBD1 matches 8 bases. The CDR3 totals 14 residues. Per germline, CDR1 MNHEY and CDR2 SVGAGI. V shed 8 bases, J shed 7 bases, and the junction held 11 bases outside the gene matches. The CDR3 DNA reads TGTGCCAGCGCGGACAGGGCAGTCGCAAATACGCAGTATTTT. Its translation is CASADRAVANTQYF.

V usage is TRBV10-3 and J usage is TRBJ1-6; D is unresolved. The CDR3 extends over 14 amino acids. V was shortened by 4 bases and J by 7 bases, with 11 bases between the two germline ends. Germline V gene data show CDR1 as ENHRY and CDR2 as SYGVKD. CDR3 residues: CAISVDQANSPLHF. In DNA form, the CDR3 reads TGTGCCATCAGTGTCGATCAGGCGAATTCACCCCTCCACTTT.

The genes are TRBV18 and TRBJ2-3; no clear D. Germline assignment: CDR1 KGHSH and CDR2 LQKENI. The CDR3 runs 16 residues. Trimming took off 3 bases at V and 1 base at J, with 14 bases between the two ends. The CDR3 loop reads CASSPTGEAGTDTQYF. For the CDR3, the DNA is TGTGCCAGCTCACCCACCGGAGAAGCAGGCACAGATACGCAGTATTTT.

The chain employs TRBV18 and TRBJ1-1; TRBD1 matches 7 bases. The CDR3 is 14 amino acids. The germline V gene has CDR1 KGHSH and CDR2 LQKENI. V trimming: 8 bases; J trimming: 9 bases; junction bases outside the gene matches: 15. CDR3 amino acids: CASEPSRTGLKAFF. CDR3 DNA sequence: TGTGCCAGCGAACCATCCCGGACAGGCCTTAAAGCTTTCTTT.

This clone was seen only a few times. The genes are TRBV27 and TRBJ1-1; no definite D call. Germline-derived CDR1 and CDR2 are MNHEY and SMNVEV (reference sequence). V lost 0 bases to trimming and J lost 5 bases, with 7 bases between them. The CDR3 runs 13 residues. This chain's CDR3 is CASSLSTGTEAFF. The CDR3 DNA is TGTGCCAGCAGTTTATCGACCGGGACTGAAGCTTTCTTT.

The V and J genes are TRBV5-1 and TRBJ1-2; D is possibly TRBD1 (5 bases). The length of the CDR3 is 14 residues. Germline assignment: CDR1 SGHRS and CDR2 YFSETQ. Deletions cut 0 bases from V and 7 bases from J, with 13 bases between. The DNA for the CDR3 is TGCGCCAGCAGCTTGGAGGTAGGGGATGGTGGCTACACCTTC. Its translation: CASSLEVGDGGYTF. Filled out from reference TRBV5-1 and TRBJ1-2, the complete variable domain reads KAGVTQTPRYLIKTRGQQVTLSCSPISGHRSVSWYQQTPGQGLQFLFEYFSETQRNKGNFPGRFSGRQFSNSRSEMNVSTLELGDSALYLCASSLEVGDGGYTFGSGTRLTVV.

The rearrangement uses TRBV7-3 and TRBJ1-1; no clear D gene. CDR1 is SGHTA, CDR2 FQGTGA, per germline. The CDR3 totals 14 residues. V was trimmed by 5 bases and J by 4 bases, leaving 14 bases between them. CDR3 residues: CASSREASVTEAFF. The CDR3 coding sequence is TGTGCCAGCAGCCGTGAGGCCTCGGTCACTGAAGCTTTCTTT. The variable domain in full, completed from reference TRBV7-3 and TRBJ1-1, reads GAGVSQTPSNKVTEKGKYVELRCDPISGHTALYWYRQSLGQGPEFLIYFQGTGAADDSGLPNDRFFAVRPEGSVSTLKIQRTERGDSAVYLCASSREASVTEAFFGQGTRLTVV.

The chain has TRBV7-9 and TRBJ2-2, with D uncertain. CDR3 length: 15 residues. Germline-derived CDR1 and CDR2 are SEHNR and FQNEAQ (reference sequence). Trimming took off 1 base at V and 4 bases at J, with 10 bases between the two ends. This CDR3 reads CASSLEAAPTGELFF. The CDR3 coding sequence is TGTGCCAGCAGCTTAGAGGCGGCCCCCACCGGGGAGCTGTTTTTT.

V usage is TRBV6-2 or TRBV6-3 and J usage is TRBJ2-7, with TRBD2 matching 12 bases. The V gene end was trimmed by 1 base and the J gene end by 3 bases; junction bases not matched to a gene: 7. CDR1 is MNHEY, CDR2 SVGEGT, per germline. This CDR3 contains 17 residues. Written as DNA, the CDR3 is TGTGCCAGCAGTTACTACCCGGGACTAGCGGGCCACTACGAGCAGTACTTC. Residues: CASSYYPGLAGHYEQYF.

This chain links TRBV27 with TRBJ1-4; maybe TRBD1 (5 bases). The CDR3 contains 17 residues. Trimming removed 1 base at V and 3 bases at J, with 15 bases between. The germline gives CDR1 MNHEY, CDR2 SMNVEV (reference sequence). The CDR3 reads CASSLFRQGRANEKLFF. CDR3 coding DNA: TGTGCCAGCAGTTTATTCCGGCAGGGTAGGGCTAATGAAAAACTGTTTTTT. The variable domain in full, with the rest retrieved from reference TRBV27 and TRBJ1-4, is EAQVTQNPRYLITVTGKKLTVTCSQNMNHEYMSWYRQDPGLGLRQIYYSMNVEVTDKGDVPEGYKVSRKEKRNFPLILESPSPNQTSLYFCASSLFRQGRANEKLFFGSGTQLSVL.

The chain is built from TRBV19 and TRBJ1-1; weak D call: TRBD1 (6 bases). Germline lookup yields CDR1 LNHDA and CDR2 SQIVND (reference sequence). Trimming removed 5 bases from V and 1 base from J, with 17 bases in between. The CDR3 runs to 16 residues. The CDR3 coding sequence is TGTGCCAGTAGTTACCGAGGGGGACGGAGGAACACTGAAGCTTTCTTT. Residues: CASSYRGGRRNTEAFF.

The DNA for the CDR3 is TGTGCCAGCAGGGTGGACAGGGTCCGCCACGAGCAGTACTTC. Translating it yields CASRVDRVRHEQYF. This sequence joins TRBV7-2 and TRBJ2-7; 8 nucleotides agree with TRBD1. Unmatched junction bases numbered 9, after V lost 6 bases and J lost 5 bases. Germline CDR1 SGHTA, CDR2 FQGNSA. There are 14 residues in the CDR3.

The chain recombines TRBV7-9 with TRBJ1-5; D call uncertain. The V gene's germline CDR1 is SEHNR and CDR2 FQNEAQ (reference sequence). Trimming removed 5 bases at V and 4 bases at J, with 9 bases between. CDR3 length: 13 amino acids. The CDR3 DNA sequence: TGTGCCAGCAGCACCGGAGGGAATCAGCCCCAGCATTTT. Translating gives CASSTGGNQPQHF.

In this sample, this clone turned up once. This rearrangement joins TRBV5-1 to TRBJ2-1; 8 bases are a match to TRBD2. Germline lookup yields CDR1 SGHRS and CDR2 YFSETQ. Trimming removed 6 bases from V and 7 bases from J; junction bases left unmatched: 6. The CDR3 spans 13 residues. For the CDR3, the DNA is TGCGCCAGCATCAGCGGGAGCTCGAATGAGCAGTTCTTC. Amino acid sequence: CASISGSSNEQFF.

This chain uses TRBV28 with TRBJ1-4; D unclear. Looked up from germline, CDR1 is MDHEN and CDR2 is SYDVKM. With 3 bases removed from V and 4 bases from J, the gap between germline ends came to 6 bases. The CDR3 totals 13 residues. The CDR3 here is CASSFYSNEKLFF. DNA of the CDR3: TGTGCCAGCAGTTTCTATAGTAATGAAAAACTGTTTTTT.